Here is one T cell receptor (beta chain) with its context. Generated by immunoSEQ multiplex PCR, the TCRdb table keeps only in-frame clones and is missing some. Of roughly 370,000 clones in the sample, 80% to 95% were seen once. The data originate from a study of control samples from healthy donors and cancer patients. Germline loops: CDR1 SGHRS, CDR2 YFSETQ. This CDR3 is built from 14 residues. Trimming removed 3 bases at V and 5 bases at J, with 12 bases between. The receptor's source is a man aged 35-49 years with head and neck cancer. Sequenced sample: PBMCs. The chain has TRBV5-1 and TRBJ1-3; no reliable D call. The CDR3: CASSSTRDRNTIYF. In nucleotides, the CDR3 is TGCGCCAGCAGCTCGACTAGAGACCGAAACACCATATATTTT.